The sequence of this T cell receptor beta chain was determined in a study of blood T cell repertoires in COVID-19. The wider study: Nucleic acid was either cDNA or gDNA, and it came from T cells, B-cell-depleted T cells, or PBMCs.

The assay was immunoSEQ multiplex PCR, and TCRdb's table has in-frame clones only and misses some. This table holds about 380,000 clones, more than 75% found once. The length of the CDR3 is 13 residues. The J segment lost 1 base and the V segment lost 6 bases, leaving 1 base of the junction unmatched. Looked up from germline, CDR1 is SGHTA and CDR2 is FQGTGA. This clone was detected only a few times. The study drew participants aged about 18 to 95 years from roughly 25 US areas. Sequencing used PBMCs or T cells enriched from blood (not recorded which). This sequence originates from a woman aged 18-29 years who had recovered from COVID-19. This chain connects TRBV7-3 to TRBJ1-1; 8 bases line up with TRBD1. The CDR3 nucleotides are TGTGCCAGCAGGGACAGGGCGAACACTGAAGCTTTCTTT. Translated: CASRDRANTEAFF. The variable domain in full, completed from reference TRBV7-3 and TRBJ1-1, reads GAGVSQTPSNKVTEKGKYVELRCDPISGHTALYWYRQSLGQGPEFLIYFQGTGAADDSGLPNDRFFAVRPEGSVSTLKIQRTERGDSAVYLCASRDRANTEAFFGQGTRLTVV.